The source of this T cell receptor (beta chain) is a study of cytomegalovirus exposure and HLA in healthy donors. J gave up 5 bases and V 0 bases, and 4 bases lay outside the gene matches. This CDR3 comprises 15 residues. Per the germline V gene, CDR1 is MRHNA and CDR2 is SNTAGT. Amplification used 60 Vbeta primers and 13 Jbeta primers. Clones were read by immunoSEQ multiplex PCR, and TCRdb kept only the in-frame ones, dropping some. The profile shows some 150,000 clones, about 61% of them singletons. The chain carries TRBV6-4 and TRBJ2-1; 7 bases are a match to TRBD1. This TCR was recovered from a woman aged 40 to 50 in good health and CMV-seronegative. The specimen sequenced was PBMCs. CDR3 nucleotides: TGTGCCAGCAGTGACTCGAGGGGGCCCCACAATGAGCAGTTCTTC. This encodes CASSDSRGPHNEQFF.